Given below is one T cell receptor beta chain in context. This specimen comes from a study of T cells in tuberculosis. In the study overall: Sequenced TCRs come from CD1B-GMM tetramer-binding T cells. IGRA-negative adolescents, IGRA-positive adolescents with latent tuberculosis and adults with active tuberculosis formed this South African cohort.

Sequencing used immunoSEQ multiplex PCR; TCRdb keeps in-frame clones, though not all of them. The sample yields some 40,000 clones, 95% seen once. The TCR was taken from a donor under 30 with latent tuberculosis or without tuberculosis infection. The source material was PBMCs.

CDR3 sequence (DNA): TGTGCCAGCAGCGTAGAGGCCCTAGCGGGGGTCAGGGATGAGCAGTTCTTC. Protein: CASSVEALAGVRDEQFF. The V and J genes are TRBV9 and TRBJ2-1, with 10 bases fitting TRBD2. V lost 0 bases, J lost 8 bases, and 11 bases stayed unmatched. The CDR3 is 17 residues long. In germline, CDR1 is SGDLS, CDR2 YYNGEE. Variable domain in full (rest from reference TRBV9 and TRBJ2-1): DSGVTQTPKHLITATGQRVTLRCSPRSGDLSVYWYQQSLDQGLQFLIQYYNGEERAKGNILERFSAQQFPDLHSELNLSSLELGDSALYFCASSVEALAGVRDEQFFGPGTRLTVL.